The following is a T cell receptor beta chain sequence with its context. Its antigen remains unidentified. The PCR had 60 Vbeta and 13 Jbeta primers. TCRdb's copy holds only in-frame clones and misses some; the assay was immunoSEQ multiplex PCR. The profile covers around 140,000 clones, with approximately 78% appearing a single time and just over 8% taken by the ten largest. The sample belongs to a study of cytomegalovirus exposure and HLA in healthy donors. Study background: There were under 130 million unique TCR beta sequences, drawn from approximately 180 million T cells, in an earlier analysis.

Whole-study findings and limits: The investigators catalogued some 160 TCR beta chains as cytomegalovirus-associated. A link between a missense DCLRE1C variant and TCR beta V- and J-gene trimming emerged from a later analysis. Reportedly, diagnosis of cytomegalovirus status by the classifier showed high specificity and sensitivity.

Germline CDR1 and CDR2: SGHTA and FQGNSA. V was shortened by 2 bases and J by 8 bases, with 7 bases between the two germline ends. The CDR3 totals 13 residues. J is TRBJ1-6 and V is TRBV7-2; no definite D call. The TCR sequence derives from a woman between 50 and 59 years old in good health and CMV-seropositive. Sequenced input: PBMCs. The CDR3 reads CASSLRRDSPLHF. The DNA of the CDR3 is TGTGCCAGCAGCTTACGGCGGGATTCACCCCTCCACTTT.